This T cell receptor beta chain was recovered during a study of read filtering for tumor transcriptome and immune sequencing. The CDR3 length is 12 residues. V was pared by 8 bases and J by 4 bases, with 10 bases between. Germline CDR1 is SEHNR and CDR2 is FQNEAQ (reference sequence). This library used roughly 0.4 ug RNA and molecular barcoded adaptors spanning alpha/delta and beta/gamma chains. TCRdb processed the reads anew with MiXCR; each CDR3 protein has one entry. The table records more than 45,000 distinct CDR3 sequences, roughly a fifth of them present only once. Sequencing input: a population of CD138-negative cells sorted from bone marrow. The sequence was obtained from a donor at least 40 years old with multiple myeloma. V gene TRBV7-9 combines with J gene TRBJ2-3; no clear D gene. The CDR3 sequence: CASVLDSDTQYF. The DNA for the CDR3 is TGTGCCAGCGTCTTAGACTCAGATACGCAGTATTTT.